Detailed here is one TCR beta chain. The germline V gene has CDR1 KGHSH and CDR2 LQKENI. This CDR3 contains 14 residues. The ends were cut back, 1 base at V and 1 base at J, with 7 bases in the middle. This table comes from immunoSEQ multiplex PCR, and its TCRdb copy is limited to in-frame clones, with some not included. The table has approximately 350,000 clones, about nine tenths seen once. These data originate in a study of blood T cell repertoires in COVID-19. This sequence originates from a woman in her 70s with COVID-19, enrolled during active disease. Material for sequencing was peripheral blood. V and J are TRBV18 and TRBJ2-5, with a tentative D call TRBD1 (5 bases). CDR3 coding DNA: TGTGCCAGCTCACCACATCAGGGCCAAGAGACCCAGTACTTC. The encoded protein is CASSPHQGQETQYF. Looking up the rest from reference TRBV18 and TRBJ2-5 gives the full variable domain: NAGVMQNPRHLVRRRGQEARLRCSPMKGHSHVYWYRQLPEEGLKFMVYLQKENIIDESGMPKERFSAEFPKEGPSILRIQQVVRGDSAAYFCASSPHQGQETQYFGPGTRLLVL.